One sample yielded the 17 T cell receptor beta chains listed below, sequenced in a study of T cell responses to AZD1222 COVID-19 vaccine (dated by TCRdb to the early 2020s). The library was obtained by the immunoSEQ multiplex PCR assay. In its TCRdb copy, this immuneACCESS table keeps in-frame sequences only and misses some clones. Where compared with another copy, unresolved V genes explain less than half of these, and the others have no known cause. In this sample the table shows about 84,000 clones, roughly 88% of which occur a single time. About 10% of the sample comes from the top ten. According to the study, the label for this sample's time point signals: about 28 days (+/-7) after the second vaccine dose. Sequences were derived from peripheral blood, sampled 28 days after the second AZD1222 dose. The receptors were sampled from an adult who received the AZD1222 COVID-19 vaccine.

The rearrangement links TRBV19 to TRBJ1-4, with 7 nucleotides matching TRBD1. Germline loops: CDR1 LNHDA, CDR2 SQIVND (reference sequence). V was clipped by 5 bases and J by 8 bases; unmatched bases: 2. This CDR3 is 12 amino acids long. For the CDR3, the DNA is TGTGCCAGTAGTCGACAGGGAGAAAAACTGTTTTTT. Translated: CASSRQGEKLFF. Filled out from reference TRBV19 and TRBJ1-4, the complete variable domain reads DGGITQSPKYLFRKEGQNVTLSCEQNLNHDAMYWYRQDPGQGLRLIYYSQIVNDFQKGDIAEGYSVSREKKESFPLTVTSAQKNPTAFYLCASSRQGEKLFFGSGTQLSVL.

This clone was picked up one time. CDR3 residues: CASTKAGGLGETQYF. The DNA for the CDR3 is TGTGCCAGCACCAAAGCGGGGGGGCTTGGGGAGACCCAGTACTTC. The chain carries TRBV9 and TRBJ2-5; TRBD2 aligns across 10 bases. Germline V gene data show CDR1 as SGDLS and CDR2 as YYNGEE. This CDR3 spans 15 amino acids. V was pared by 6 bases and J by 5 bases, with 10 bases of the junction left unmatched. The whole variable domain, filled in from reference TRBV9 and TRBJ2-5, reads DSGVTQTPKHLITATGQRVTLRCSPRSGDLSVYWYQQSLDQGLQFLIQYYNGEERAKGNILERFSAQQFPDLHSELNLSSLELGDSALYFCASTKAGGLGETQYFGPGTRLLVL.

The chain recombines TRBV10-2 with TRBJ1-1; 7 nucleotides line up with TRBD1. Germline assignment: CDR1 WSHSY and CDR2 SAAADI. CDR3 size: 15 residues. The junction had 15 bases not matched to a gene; V was cut back by 8 bases and J by 6 bases. CDR3 coding DNA: TGCGCCAGCGGGGCGGCGAGGGGGCAAATATCTGAAGCTTTCTTT. This translates into CASGAARGQISEAFF.

The V call is TRBV5-8, the J call TRBJ2-1; D is unresolved. V was cut by 4 bases and J by 6 bases, with 11 bases left in between. The CDR3 is 13 amino acids. In germline, CDR1 is SGHTS, CDR2 YDEGEE. The CDR3 DNA is TGTGCCAGCAGCCTCGCTAGGGTCAATGAGCAGTTCTTC. Protein product: CASSLARVNEQFF.

CDR3 DNA: TGTGCCAGCAGGGGGGCCGGGGTGACAGATACGCAGTATTTT. Translated: CASRGAGVTDTQYF. The chain uses TRBV28 and TRBJ2-3; TRBD1 might be the D (6 bases). CDR3 length equals 14 residues. V was shortened by 6 bases and J by 3 bases, with 13 bases between the two germline ends. Germline V gives CDR1 MDHEN, CDR2 SYDVKM.

This chain joins TRBV11-2 and TRBJ2-2; D not certain. The germline V and J ends were trimmed by 5 bases and 6 bases, with 7 bases remaining between them. The length of the CDR3 is 12 residues. Per the germline V gene, CDR1 is SGHAT and CDR2 is FQNNGV. The CDR3 loop reads CASSLTPGELFF. For the CDR3, the DNA is TGTGCCAGCAGCCTTACCCCCGGGGAGCTGTTTTTT.

The chain carries TRBV28 and TRBJ2-2, with TRBD2 as a possible D gene (6 bases). The CDR3 has 15 residues. The germline V gene has CDR1 MDHEN and CDR2 SYDVKM. Trimming left V 6 bases short and J 6 bases short, with 17 bases between. CDR3 nucleotides: TGTGCCAGCAGCCGGGAGCCGGGACTTTCCGGGGAGCTGTTTTTT. It yields the protein CASSREPGLSGELFF.

V and J are TRBV7-8 and TRBJ1-3; possible D gene TRBD1, 6 bases. The CDR3 is 18 amino acids. Germline loops: CDR1 SGHVS, CDR2 FQNEAQ. Trimming shortened V by 0 bases and J by 4 bases, and 19 bases separated the two germline ends. The CDR3 protein is CASSLASLGQIDGNTIYF. CDR3 sequence (DNA): TGTGCCAGCAGCTTAGCCTCTCTAGGACAGATTGACGGAAACACCATATATTTT.

The V and J genes are TRBV5-1 and TRBJ1-1; 7 nucleotides match TRBD1. The trim removed 6 bases at V and 9 bases at J, leaving 8 bases unmatched. The CDR3 sequence is 12 residues long. CDR1 is SGHRS, CDR2 YFSETQ, per germline. The CDR3 coding sequence is TGCGCCAGCAATAGACAGGGTCGCAAAGCTTTCTTT. Residues: CASNRQGRKAFF.

The chain joins TRBV11-2 to TRBJ1-3; D is uncertain. Germline CDR1 reads SGHAT; CDR2 reads FQNNGV. V lost 0 bases and J lost 3, with 15 bases in between. This CDR3 has 17 amino acids. The CDR3 DNA reads as TGTGCCAGCAGCTTAGATTCCCTCTCCCAAAATGGAAACACCATATATTTT. It specifies CASSLDSLSQNGNTIYF.

V is TRBV7-9 and J is TRBJ2-3; D remains unclear. Germline lookup yields CDR1 SEHNR and CDR2 FQNEAQ (reference sequence). The CDR3 runs to 14 residues. The V end lost 3 bases, the J end lost 6 bases, and 13 bases lay between the germline ends. Here the CDR3 DNA reads TGTGCCAGCAGCTTCTTCGCCCTGGGGGATACGCAGTATTTT. Its protein is CASSFFALGDTQYF. Drawing the rest from reference TRBV7-9 and TRBJ2-3, the complete variable domain is DTGVSQNPRHKITKRGQNVTFRCDPISEHNRLYWYRQTLGQGPEFLTYFQNEAQLEKSRLLSDRFSAERPKGSFSTLEIQRTEQGDSAMYLCASSFFALGDTQYFGPGTRLTVL.

The chain employs TRBV25-1 and TRBJ1-2; D perhaps matches TRBD1 (6 bases). Germline CDR1 MGHDK, CDR2 SYGVNS. The CDR3 runs 13 residues. V lost 3 bases and J 4 bases, leaving 9 bases between the germline ends. The CDR3 spells CASSEQGIYGYTF. Here the CDR3 DNA reads TGTGCCAGCAGTGAGCAGGGGATCTATGGCTACACCTTC.

The chain links TRBV5-4 to TRBJ2-2; the match to TRBD2 covers 15 bases. Germline V CDR1 and CDR2: SGHNT, YYREEE (reference sequence). V dropped 4 bases and J dropped 2; count of bases not matched to a gene: 9. The CDR3 covers 19 residues. CDR3 nucleotide sequence: TGTGCCAGCAGCACCCCGGGACTAGCGGGGGGACCCAACACCGGGGAGCTGTTTTTT. Its translation: CASSTPGLAGGPNTGELFF.

The table lists this clone with a few counts. This chain joins TRBV5-1 and TRBJ2-3, with TRBD2 matching over 8 bases. This CDR3 is built from 14 residues. Germline V lookup: CDR1 SGHRS, CDR2 YFSETQ. Germline trimming cut 3 bases from V and 3 bases from J; bases unmatched to any gene: 3. CDR3 nucleotide sequence: TGCGCCAGCAGCTACCCGGGGGGGACAGATACGCAGTATTTT. Its translation is CASSYPGGTDTQYF.

V and J are TRBV28 and TRBJ1-5; a possible D gene is TRBD1 (6 bases). Germline V CDR1 and CDR2: MDHEN, SYDVKM. The CDR3 sequence is 19 residues long. Trimming took 3 bases from V and 3 from J, leaving 24 bases between them. The CDR3: CASSFSSTLNMGANQPQHF. CDR3 DNA: TGTGCCAGCAGTTTTTCCTCAACGTTGAATATGGGGGCCAATCAGCCCCAGCATTTT.

The genes are TRBV6-5 and TRBJ1-5; possibly TRBD1 for D (6 bases). Germline loops: CDR1 MNHEY, CDR2 SVGAGI. The V gene lost 8 bases and the J gene lost 9 bases, with 17 bases spanning the gap. The CDR3 loop spans 13 amino acids. The CDR3 bases are TGTGCCAGCGGAGACAGGTTGAGTTCGCCCCAGCATTTT. Encoded protein: CASGDRLSSPQHF.

This clone is a singleton in its sample. V gene TRBV5-4 combines with J gene TRBJ2-2; D remains ambiguous. V lost 0 bases and J lost 4, with 4 bases in between. Germline V gene data show CDR1 as SGHNT and CDR2 as YYREEE (reference sequence). This CDR3 contains 13 residues. The CDR3 sequence is CASSLGPTGELFF. DNA for the CDR3: TGTGCCAGCAGCTTGGGACCCACCGGGGAGCTGTTTTTT.